Below are 25 T cell receptor beta chains sequenced from a single sample in a study of cytomegalovirus exposure and HLA in healthy donors. The PCR was carried out with 60 Vbeta primers and 13 Jbeta primers. Produced via immunoSEQ multiplex PCR; TCRdb's table is partial and in-frame only. The sample yields about 160,000 clones, approximately 80% seen once. Material for sequencing was PBMCs. These receptors were collected from a woman between 40 and 50 years old in good health and CMV-seropositive.

This sequence joins TRBV5-4 and TRBJ1-1; D gene uncertain. Germline V gene sequence: CDR1 SGHNT, CDR2 YYREEE (reference sequence). Trimming pared 4 bases from V and 1 base from J, leaving 14 bases between. The CDR3 is made up of 15 amino acids. The CDR3 region is CASSAYLAGNTEAFF. The CDR3 nucleotides read TGTGCCAGCAGCGCCTATTTGGCGGGGAACACTGAAGCTTTCTTT. The entire variable domain, with the rest obtained from reference TRBV5-4 and TRBJ1-1, is as follows: ETGVTQSPTHLIKTRGQQVTLRCSSQSGHNTVSWYQQALGQGPQFIFQYYREEENGRGNFPPRFSGLQFPNYSSELNVNALELDDSALYLCASSAYLAGNTEAFFGQGTRLTVV.

This clone was recorded only once. The chain recombines TRBV6-1 with TRBJ1-5, with TRBD1 matching over 7 bases. CDR3 length equals 15 residues. Germline-derived CDR1 and CDR2 are MNHNS and SASEGT. V shed 4 bases and J 4 bases; nucleotides not matched to a gene: 7. CDR3 residues: CASSVTGRDNQPQHF. The DNA of the CDR3 is TGTGCCAGCAGTGTGACAGGGAGAGATAATCAGCCCCAGCATTTT.

As concerns this clone: One end of the junction is discordant with germline, which a read error may explain. The chain combines TRBV28 with TRBJ2-1; 11 bases agree with TRBD1. The CDR3 extends over 15 amino acids. Germline-derived CDR1 and CDR2 are MDHEN and SYDVKM. CDR3 nucleotide sequence: TGTGCCAGCAGCTTATGGACAGGGGGCTACGGTGAGCAGTTCTTC. It encodes CASSLWTGGYGEQFF.

The count of this clone is one. At one of its ends the junction is not consistent with the germline gene, which may arise from a read error. V is TRBV7-9 and J is TRBJ2-1; D not resolved. Germline V gives CDR1 SEHNR, CDR2 FQNEAQ (reference sequence). This CDR3 spans 12 amino acids. The CDR3: CSSRSINNEQFF. For the CDR3, the DNA is TGTTCCAGCAGATCCATCAACAATGAGCAGTTCTTC.

The sample holds a few counts of this clone. The chain carries TRBV10-2 and TRBJ2-5; TRBD2 aligns across 8 bases. Germline CDR1 reads WSHSY; CDR2 reads SAAADI. The CDR3 totals 16 residues. The V gene end was trimmed by 1 base and the J gene end by 5 bases; junction bases not matched to a gene: 9. The DNA of the CDR3 is TGCGCCAGCAGTGAGTTGTCAGCGGGGGCGGGGGAGACCCAGTACTTC. It is translated as CASSELSAGAGETQYF.

This chain uses TRBV11-3 with TRBJ2-5; D unresolved. Trimming cost V 1 base and J 0 bases, with 9 bases left between them. Per the germline V gene, CDR1 is SGHNT and CDR2 is YENEEA. The CDR3 is made up of 15 amino acids. The DNA for the CDR3 is TGTGCCAGCAGCTTAGGGCGGCAGAACCAAGAGACCCAGTACTTC. Amino acid sequence: CASSLGRQNQETQYF.

The chain links TRBV6-1 to TRBJ2-1; 8 bases agree with TRBD1. This CDR3 spans 15 amino acids. Germline V CDR1 and CDR2: MNHNS, SASEGT. V shed 4 bases, J shed 7 bases, and the junction held 9 bases outside the gene matches. CDR3 bases: TGTGCCAGCAGTGCCGGACAGGGCTCTTTTAATGAGCAGTTCTTC. Protein: CASSAGQGSFNEQFF.

V gene TRBV19 combines with J gene TRBJ1-2; 8 positions match TRBD1. This CDR3 has 14 amino acids. The germline V gene has CDR1 LNHDA and CDR2 SQIVND (reference sequence). With V trimmed by 3 bases and J by 8 bases, 8 bases remained unmatched. The DNA for the CDR3 is TGTGCCAGTAGTATGACAGGGGTGTCGAAGGGCTACACCTTC. Protein product: CASSMTGVSKGYTF.

CDR3 in amino acids: CASSRRTSGVYNEQFF. CDR3 DNA sequence: TGTGCCAGCAGCCGACGGACTAGCGGGGTGTACAATGAGCAGTTCTTC. V usage is TRBV5-4 and J usage is TRBJ2-1, with TRBD2 matching 12 bases. Germline V CDR1 and CDR2: SGHNT, YYREEE (reference sequence). V lost 4 bases and J lost 4; bases outside the gene matches: 6. The CDR3 has 16 residues.

The chain has TRBV6-5 and TRBJ2-7, with 8 bases aligning to TRBD2. From germline, CDR1 is MNHEY and CDR2 SVGAGI. The CDR3 contains 15 residues. V trimming: 0 bases; J trimming: 2 bases; junction bases outside the gene matches: 3. CDR3 DNA sequence: TGTGCCAGCAGTTACTCGGGCGGGGGGCCCTACGAGCAGTACTTC. It yields the protein CASSYSGGGPYEQYF.

V and J are TRBV5-1 and TRBJ1-1, with 7 bases identical to TRBD1. After removal of 1 base from V and 0 bases from J, the junction contained 6 bases not matched to a gene. This CDR3 has 16 residues. The germline CDR1 and CDR2 sequences are SGHRS and YFSETQ. CDR3 DNA: TGCGCCAGCAGCTTGTTTCAGGGGGAGGTGAACACTGAAGCTTTCTTT. Translation gives CASSLFQGEVNTEAFF.

This clone was seen only a few times. One junction end does not reproduce the germline sequence, and a read error may be involved. This chain uses TRBV5-1 with TRBJ2-1; tentative D call: TRBD1 (5 bases). The CDR3 contains 15 residues. The germline V gene encodes CDR1 SGHRS and CDR2 YFSETQ. CDR3 sequence: CASSLVRQSYNEQFF. The DNA of the CDR3 is TGTGCCAGCAGCTTGGTGCGACAGTCCTACAATGAGCAGTTCTTC.

This chain uses TRBV19 with TRBJ2-1; D unclear. V lost 5 bases and J lost 2, with 7 bases in between. The length of the CDR3 is 13 residues. Germline CDR1 is LNHDA and CDR2 is SQIVND (reference sequence). The CDR3 DNA is TGTGCCAGTAGTCCAACTCCCTACAATGAGCAGTTCTTC. Encoded protein: CASSPTPYNEQFF.

V usage is TRBV19 and J usage is TRBJ1-1; a weak D match, TRBD1 (5 bases). This CDR3 contains 15 residues. Germline V gene sequence: CDR1 LNHDA, CDR2 SQIVND (reference sequence). V lost 1 base, J lost 0 bases, and 9 bases lay in between. CDR3 residues: CASSIAAGLNTEAFF. For the CDR3, the DNA is TGTGCCAGTAGTATAGCGGCAGGGTTGAACACTGAAGCTTTCTTT.

This chain links TRBV29-1 with TRBJ1-2, with D perhaps TRBD1 (5 bases). V was cut by 3 bases and J by 8 bases, with 13 bases left in between. CDR1 and CDR2 (germline): SQVTM, ANQGSEA. This CDR3 is 12 amino acids long. CDR3 DNA sequence: TGCAGCGTTGATGGGGCGCAGGGCGGCTACACCTTC. Its protein product is CSVDGAQGGYTF.

V gene TRBV19 combines with J gene TRBJ1-4; 9 bases are shared with TRBD1. The V and J ends lost 5 bases and 8 bases, in that order; junction bases with no gene match: 6. The CDR3 extends over 14 amino acids. CDR1 LNHDA and CDR2 SQIVND come from the germline V gene (reference sequence). The chain's CDR3 is CASSVGTGMEKLFF. CDR3 DNA sequence: TGTGCCAGTAGTGTCGGGACAGGGATGGAAAAACTGTTTTTT.

The chain couples TRBV7-9 to TRBJ2-7; D call uncertain. V lost 1 base to trimming and J lost 0 bases, with 10 bases between them. CDR3 length equals 15 residues. The germline CDR1 and CDR2 sequences are SEHNR and FQNEAQ (reference sequence). The CDR3 is CASSLGRIDSYEQYF. In DNA form, the CDR3 reads TGTGCCAGCAGCTTAGGTAGAATCGACTCCTACGAGCAGTACTTC.

This clone was found once. The V and J genes are TRBV19 and TRBJ1-2; D is possibly TRBD1 (6 bases). V gave up 3 bases and J gave up 4 bases, with 15 bases separating them. This CDR3 contains 15 residues. Looked up from germline, CDR1 is LNHDA and CDR2 is SQIVND (reference sequence). The CDR3 here is CASSIVTGRGYGYTF. The CDR3 DNA sequence: TGTGCCAGTAGTATTGTCACAGGGAGAGGCTATGGCTACACCTTC.

The chain couples TRBV6-5 to TRBJ1-1; no clear D. V was trimmed by 0 bases and J by 3 bases, leaving 11 bases between them. CDR3 size: 15 residues. Germline CDR1 MNHEY, CDR2 SVGAGI. The CDR3 loop is CASSYSRQSYTEAFF. CDR3 DNA sequence: TGTGCCAGCAGTTACTCGAGGCAGTCTTACACTGAAGCTTTCTTT.

This clone was counted a single time. This sequence joins TRBV7-9 and TRBJ1-2; unclear D gene. This CDR3 is 12 amino acids long. V shed 4 bases and J shed 8 bases, with 11 bases lying between them. Germline V gene lookup returns CDR1 SEHNR and CDR2 FQNEAQ (reference sequence). DNA of the CDR3: TGTGCCAGCAGCTCGAACGGGAGAGGCTACACCTTC. This gives the protein CASSSNGRGYTF.

The chain has TRBV11-2 and TRBJ2-1; no clear D gene. Germline values: CDR1 SGHAT, CDR2 FQNNGV. The CDR3 loop spans 12 amino acids. The ends were cut back, 5 bases at V and 2 bases at J, with 4 bases in the middle. The CDR3 nucleotides read TGTGCCAGCAGCCAGGCCTACAATGAGCAGTTCTTC. Its protein is CASSQAYNEQFF. The full variable domain, rest sourced from reference TRBV11-2 and TRBJ2-1, is EAGVAQSPRYKIIEKRQSVAFWCNPISGHATLYWYQQILGQGPKLLIQFQNNGVVDDSQLPKDRFSAERLKGVDSTLKIQPAKLEDSAVYLCASSQAYNEQFFGPGTRLTVL.

This chain connects TRBV7-9 to TRBJ2-7; 8 nucleotides line up with TRBD1. Germline-derived CDR1 and CDR2 are SEHNR and FQNEAQ (reference sequence). J lost 4 bases, V lost 5 bases, and 13 bases had no gene match. The CDR3 consists of 16 residues. The CDR3 DNA reads TGTGCCAGCAGCCTCCCCTCCGGACAGGGACGATACGAGCAGTACTTC. Translation gives CASSLPSGQGRYEQYF. Complete variable domain (other parts from reference TRBV7-9 and TRBJ2-7): DTGVSQNPRHKITKRGQNVTFRCDPISEHNRLYWYRQTLGQGPEFLTYFQNEAQLEKSRLLSDRFSAERPKGSFSTLEIQRTEQGDSAMYLCASSLPSGQGRYEQYFGPGTRLTVT.

V usage is TRBV5-1 and J usage is TRBJ2-5, with D possibly TRBD2 on 7 matching bases. CDR3 length: 15 residues. From germline, CDR1 is SGHRS and CDR2 YFSETQ. The V gene lost 4 bases and the J gene lost 3 bases, with 16 bases spanning the gap. The CDR3 loop reads CASSVRGAWEETQYF. The DNA for the CDR3 is TGCGCCAGCAGCGTCCGGGGGGCCTGGGAAGAGACCCAGTACTTC. The variable domain in full, completed from reference TRBV5-1 and TRBJ2-5, reads KAGVTQTPRYLIKTRGQQVTLSCSPISGHRSVSWYQQTPGQGLQFLFEYFSETQRNKGNFPGRFSGRQFSNSRSEMNVSTLELGDSALYLCASSVRGAWEETQYFGPGTRLLVL.

With regard to this clone: Its ends do not fully match the called genes, so a read error is possible. The genes are TRBV6-1 and TRBJ2-1; 7 bases fit TRBD2. CDR3 length: 16 residues. In germline, CDR1 is MNHNS, CDR2 SASEGT. The CDR3 here is CASSERRGSSYNERFF. Here the CDR3 DNA reads TGTGCCAGCAGTGAAAGGCGGGGGAGCTCCTACAATGAGCGGTTCTTC.

The chain has TRBV5-4 and TRBJ1-2; TRBD1 agrees at 9 bases. With V trimmed by 5 bases and J by 6 bases, 5 bases remained unmatched. CDR1 and CDR2 (germline): SGHNT, YYREEE (reference sequence). The CDR3 extends over 13 amino acids. CDR3 nucleotide sequence: TGTGCCAGCAGGCAGACAGGGGGTGATGGCTACACCTTC. It codes for CASRQTGGDGYTF.